This TCR beta chain came from a study of Ad26.COV2.S vaccination and SARS-CoV-2 variants. In the study overall: By the intramuscular route, Ad26.COV2.S was given once, or twice 56 days apart. Overall study findings and caveats: Overall T cell responses may have been underestimated by the analyses of TCR breadth and depth.

The data were produced by immunoSEQ multiplex PCR, yet TCRdb's version contains in-frame clones alone and is incomplete. Of more than 350,000 clones listed, 90% are singletons. As for this clone: Its antigen is unknown.

As to treatment: some 19 received Ad26.COV2.S at low or high dose, single or two shots; roughly five received placebo; per-sample allocation not given. Collection of the samples took place on day 63 after the first injection of vaccine or placebo. The sequenced sample was peripheral blood, obtained in a trial of Ad26.COV2.S vaccine versus placebo. The clonotype was recovered from a person between 18 and 65 years old who received the Ad26.COV2.S COVID-19 vaccine or a placebo.

The CDR3 is CASSLEYGRAADTQYF. CDR3 DNA: TGTGCCAGCTCTCTCGAGTACGGGAGGGCCGCAGATACGCAGTATTTT. V is TRBV18 and J is TRBJ2-3; TRBD2 agrees at 8 bases. CDR1 KGHSH and CDR2 LQKENI come from the germline V gene. The CDR3 runs 16 residues. Trimming removed 6 bases from V and 4 bases from J; junction bases left unmatched: 12.